The rows below give T cell receptor beta chains drawn from one sample of a study of circulating CD8 cells and anti-PD-1 response in melanoma. One entry per CDR3 protein results from TCRdb running MiXCR on the reads. The table has about 140 distinct CDR3 sequences, about 7.4% seen once. Sample: CD8+ T cells from PBMCs, taken at baseline or after one month of anti-PD-1 therapy (not recorded which). Receptors were obtained from a human donor with melanoma. Each CDR3 is given with its conserved first and last residue. A D gene is named only where the DNA matches it firmly. Clone sizes are shown as how often the clone was seen (once, few, many) or a class if it is expanded.

d_gene,j_gene,v_gene,abundance,CDR3nt,CDR3aa
-,TRBJ2-7,TRBV28,medium-sized,TGTGCCAGCAGTCGAAGTGGGGATTCATCCGAGCAGTACTTC,CASSRSGDSSEQYF
-,TRBJ1-1,TRBV19,large,TGTGCCAGTAGCCTCCGGGGGGAATGGTCTGAAGCTTTCTTT,CASSLRGEWSEAFF